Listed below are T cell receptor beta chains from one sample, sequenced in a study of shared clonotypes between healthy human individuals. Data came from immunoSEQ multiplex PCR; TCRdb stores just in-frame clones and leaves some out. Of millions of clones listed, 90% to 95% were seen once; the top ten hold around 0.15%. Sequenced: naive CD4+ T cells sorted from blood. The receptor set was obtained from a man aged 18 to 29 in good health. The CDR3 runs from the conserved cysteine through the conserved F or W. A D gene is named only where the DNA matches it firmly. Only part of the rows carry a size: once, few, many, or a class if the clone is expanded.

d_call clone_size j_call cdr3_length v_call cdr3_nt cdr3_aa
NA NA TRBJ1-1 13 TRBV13 TGTGCCAGCAGCCCCAGGGATGGTTGGGGGGCTTTCTTT CASSPRDGWGAFF
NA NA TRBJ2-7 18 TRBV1 TGCACCAGCACGAGGGCAGCCGTCTTACAAAGTTCGCCCTACGAGCAGTACTTC CTSTRAAVLQSSPYEQYF
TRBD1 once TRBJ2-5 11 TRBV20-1 TGCAGTCGGGACAGATGGAAGACCCAGTACTTC CSRDRWKTQYF
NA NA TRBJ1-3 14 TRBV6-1 TGTGCCAGCAGTGCCCTAGGAGCGGGAAACACCATATATTTT CASSALGAGNTIYF
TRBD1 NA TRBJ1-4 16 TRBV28 TGTGCCAGCAGTTTCGGACAGGCCGCAACTAATGAAAAACTGTTTTTT CASSFGQAATNEKLFF
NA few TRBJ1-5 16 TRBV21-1 TGTGCCAGCAGCCCTATTGGCAGGGGAAGGAATCAGCCCCAGCATTTT CASSPIGRGRNQPQHF
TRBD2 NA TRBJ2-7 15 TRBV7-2 TGTGCCAGCAGCTTTTCGACTAGCGGGTACTACGAGCAGTACTTC CASSFSTSGYYEQYF
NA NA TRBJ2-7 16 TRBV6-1 TGTGCCAGCAGTGACCCGGGGGGGGACAGAACCTACGAGCAGTACTTC CASSDPGGDRTYEQYF
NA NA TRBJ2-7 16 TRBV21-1 TGTGCCAGCAGCAAAGTATGTCAGGGGCGTCGGTACGAGCAGTACTTC CASSKVCQGRRYEQYF
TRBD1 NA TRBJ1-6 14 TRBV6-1 TGTGCCAGCAGCGGGACAGTATTTAATTCACCCCTCCACTTT CASSGTVFNSPLHF
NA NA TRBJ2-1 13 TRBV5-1 TGCGCCAGTGAGTACGGGAACTACGGTGAGCAGTTCTTC CASEYGNYGEQFF
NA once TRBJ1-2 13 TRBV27 TGTGCCAGCAGTTTTGTAGGCAACTATGGCTACACCTTC CASSFVGNYGYTF
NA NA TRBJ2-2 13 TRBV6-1 TGTGCCAGCAGTGAAGGAGTCACCGGGGAGCTGTTTTTT CASSEGVTGELFF
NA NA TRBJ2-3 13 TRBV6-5 TGTGCCAGCAGCCCAGGGGGCACAGATACGCAGTATTTT CASSPGGTDTQYF
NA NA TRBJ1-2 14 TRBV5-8 TGTGCCAGCACCCGCACGGGCCCCAACTATGGCTACACCTTC CASTRTGPNYGYTF
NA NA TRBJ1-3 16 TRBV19 TGTGCCAGTAGTATCAATGGCGCGATCTCTGGAAACACCATATATTTT CASSINGAISGNTIYF
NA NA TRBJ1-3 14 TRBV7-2 TGTGCCAGCAGCCCAGGGAGCTCTGGAAACACCATATATTTT CASSPGSSGNTIYF
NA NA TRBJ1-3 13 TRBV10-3 TGTGCCATCAGTGGCAGCACTGGAAACACCATATATTTT CAISGSTGNTIYF
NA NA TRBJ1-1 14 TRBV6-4 TGTGCCAGCAGTGACTCGAGGGAGGACACTGAAGCTTTCTTT CASSDSREDTEAFF
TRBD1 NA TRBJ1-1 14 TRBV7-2 TGTGCCAGCAGCTGGACAGGGGATGGGACTGAAGCTTTCTTT CASSWTGDGTEAFF
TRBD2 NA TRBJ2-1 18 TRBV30 TGTGCCTGGGGAGGGACTAGCGGGTTTGGTAGGGCCTACAATGAGCAGTTCTTC CAWGGTSGFGRAYNEQFF
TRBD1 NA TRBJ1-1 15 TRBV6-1 TGTGCCAGCAGTTCGCGGGGACAGCGAGGAACTGAAGCTTTCTTT CASSSRGQRGTEAFF
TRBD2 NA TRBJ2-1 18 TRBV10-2 TGCGCCAGCAGTGAGTCGGCGACTAGCGGGGGGAGAGACAATGAGCAGTTCTTC CASSESATSGGRDNEQFF
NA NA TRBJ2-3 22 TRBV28 TGTGCCAGCAGTTTCCCCCTTTCGCGCACCGCAGGTCAAGCGGGCAAGGCAGATACGCAGTATTTT CASSFPLSRTAGQAGKADTQYF
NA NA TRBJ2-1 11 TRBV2 TGTGCCAGCAGTGAAGGAAATGAGCAGTTCTTC CASSEGNEQFF
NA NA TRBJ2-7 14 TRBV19 TGTGCCAGTAGTACCGAGAAACCCCCCTACGAGCAGTACTTC CASSTEKPPYEQYF
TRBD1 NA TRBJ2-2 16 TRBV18 TGTGCCAGCTCACCCTGGACAGGGTTTGACACCGGGGAGCTGTTTTTT CASSPWTGFDTGELFF
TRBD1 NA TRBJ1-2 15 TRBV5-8 TGTGCCAGCAGCGGGGGTGGGACAGTATACTATGGCTACACCTTC CASSGGGTVYYGYTF
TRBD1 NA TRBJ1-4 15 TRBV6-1 TGTGCCAGCAGTGCGGGGACAGCCCGGGAAGAAAAACTGTTTTTT CASSAGTAREEKLFF
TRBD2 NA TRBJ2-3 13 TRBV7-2 TGTGCCAGCAGCTTAGCCGCGCGGGAGGATCAGTATTTT CASSLAAREDQYF
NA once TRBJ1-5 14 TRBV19 TGTGCCAGTGGATTGGGTTATAGCAATCAGCCCCAGCATTTT CASGLGYSNQPQHF
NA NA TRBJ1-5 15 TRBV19 TGTGCCAGTAGTCCCTACCCACCGAGCAATCAGCCCCAGCATTTT CASSPYPPSNQPQHF
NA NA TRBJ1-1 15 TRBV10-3 TGTGCCATCATCGAAGAGAGGGGGTCGGACACTGAAGCTTTCTTT CAIIEERGSDTEAFF
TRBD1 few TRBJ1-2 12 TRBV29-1 TGCAGCGTTGCGACAGGGGACTATGGCTACACCTTC CSVATGDYGYTF
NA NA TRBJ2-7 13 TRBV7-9 TGTGCCAGCAGCAAGGGAAGTGGGTACGAGCAGTACTTC CASSKGSGYEQYF
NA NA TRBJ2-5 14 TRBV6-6 TGTGCCAGCAGTTACGTCGGGATACAAGAGACCCAGTACTTC CASSYVGIQETQYF
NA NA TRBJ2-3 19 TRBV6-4 TGTGCCAGCAGTGACTCGATGATGGGGCCGCACGTTAGCACAGATACGCAGTATTTT CASSDSMMGPHVSTDTQYF
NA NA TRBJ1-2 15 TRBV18 TGTGCCAGCTCACCAACCGAGCCGTCTAACTATGGCTACACCTTC CASSPTEPSNYGYTF
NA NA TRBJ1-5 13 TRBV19 TGTGCCAGTACCGCACAGGGTTACCAGCCCCAGCATTTT CASTAQGYQPQHF